Presented here are 19 T cell receptor beta chains from one specimen sequenced in a study of Tregs in tolerant kidney transplant recipients. Data came from immunoSEQ multiplex PCR; TCRdb stores just in-frame clones and leaves some out. The sample contains nearly 95,000 clones, over 85% of which appear only once. The sample consisted of CD4+ T cells from blood, taken before the transplant. The source is a human donor who received a combined kidney and bone marrow transplant.

The chain is built from TRBV10-3 and TRBJ1-2, with D unresolved. The germline CDR1 and CDR2 sequences are ENHRY and SYGVKD. Trimming removed 3 bases at V and 0 bases at J, with 14 bases between. The CDR3 contains 16 residues. The CDR3 spells CAISDVVLVTNYGYTF. The CDR3 bases are TGTGCCATCAGTGATGTGGTTTTAGTAACTAACTATGGCTACACCTTC.

J is TRBJ1-6 and V is TRBV6-6, with a tentative D call TRBD1 (5 bases). The CDR3 spans 11 residues. Trimming took off 5 bases at V and 13 bases at J, with 9 bases between the two ends. Germline CDR1 MNHNY, CDR2 SVGAGI (reference sequence). The CDR3, as DNA: TGTGCCAGCAGTCGACGGGGGCCCCTCCACTTT. Amino acid sequence: CASSRRGPLHF.

The J gene is TRBJ2-7, the V gene TRBV18, with TRBD2 as a possible D gene (5 bases). The CDR3 has 14 amino acids. V lost 3 bases to trimming and J lost 4 bases, with 13 bases between them. The germline CDR1 and CDR2 sequences are KGHSH and LQKENI. CDR3 nucleotide sequence: TGTGCCAGCTCACCCTCAAGCGGACTGTACGAGCAGTACTTC. It specifies CASSPSSGLYEQYF. The full variable domain, with the rest looked up from reference TRBV18 and TRBJ2-7, is NAGVMQNPRHLVRRRGQEARLRCSPMKGHSHVYWYRQLPEEGLKFMVYLQKENIIDESGMPKERFSAEFPKEGPSILRIQQVVRGDSAAYFCASSPSSGLYEQYFGPGTRLTVT.

The chain combines TRBV7-9 with TRBJ1-1; D not certain. The length of the CDR3 is 14 residues. In germline, CDR1 is SEHNR, CDR2 FQNEAQ (reference sequence). V was cut by 7 bases and J by 10 bases, with 22 bases left in between. The CDR3 protein is CASNPKNPDRGAFF. The CDR3 DNA reads as TGTGCCAGCAACCCCAAGAATCCAGACCGAGGAGCTTTCTTT.

The chain recombines TRBV7-9 with TRBJ1-2; TRBD1 agrees at 12 bases. Germline assignment: CDR1 SEHNR and CDR2 FQNEAQ (reference sequence). V was pared by 6 bases and J by 4 bases, with 6 bases of the junction left unmatched. The CDR3 is 15 amino acids. The CDR3 DNA is TGTGCCAGCAGGGCCGGGACAGGGGGCGGCTATGGCTACACCTTC. Protein: CASRAGTGGGYGYTF.

The V call is TRBV7-2, the J call TRBJ1-5; D remains unclear. V shed 1 base and J shed 0 bases, with 7 bases lying between them. CDR3 size: 15 residues. Germline V gives CDR1 SGHTA, CDR2 FQGNSA. CDR3 loop: CASSLEYSSNQPQHF. The CDR3 DNA reads TGTGCCAGCAGCTTAGAGTACAGTAGCAATCAGCCCCAGCATTTT.

The chain is built from TRBV5-1 and TRBJ2-5, with D possibly TRBD2 on 5 matching bases. Germline V gives CDR1 SGHRS, CDR2 YFSETQ. The CDR3 runs to 14 residues. Trimming stripped 0 bases from V and 1 base from J, with 7 bases between. The CDR3 region is CASSLGGSQETQYF. The CDR3 DNA reads TGCGCCAGCAGCTTGGGAGGGTCCCAAGAGACCCAGTACTTC.

This clone came up once. V gene TRBV4-1 combines with J gene TRBJ2-1; D may be TRBD1 (6 bases). Trimming removed 3 bases from V and 4 bases from J, with 7 bases in between. This CDR3 has 13 residues. CDR1 and CDR2 from the germline V gene are MGHRA and YSYEKL. This CDR3 is CASSQDSYNEQFF. The CDR3 bases are TGCGCCAGCAGCCAGGACAGTTACAATGAGCAGTTCTTC.

J is TRBJ1-1 and V is TRBV7-2, with a weak D call TRBD1 (6 bases). Germline-derived CDR1 and CDR2 are SGHTA and FQGNSA. V was shortened by 4 bases and J by 5 bases, with 20 bases between the two germline ends. The length of the CDR3 is 16 residues. The CDR3 protein is CASSSWGSRGGTEAFF. The CDR3 DNA sequence: TGTGCCAGCAGCTCGTGGGGGTCCAGGGGCGGAACTGAAGCTTTCTTT.

The chain carries TRBV28 and TRBJ2-2, with 9 bases lining up with TRBD2. V lost 8 bases to trimming and J lost 6 bases; unmatched junction nucleotides: 7. The CDR3 spans 14 residues. Germline V gene lookup returns CDR1 MDHEN and CDR2 SYDVKM. CDR3 in DNA: TGTGCCAGCCTGACTAGCGGAGAGGCCGGGGAGCTGTTTTTT. Protein sequence: CASLTSGEAGELFF.

The chain recombines TRBV14 with TRBJ2-7, with 7 bases identical to TRBD1. Trimming cost V 6 bases and J 2 bases; bases outside gene matches: 7. The V gene's germline CDR1 is SGHDN and CDR2 FVKESK. The CDR3 extends over 14 amino acids. CDR3: CASRYRQGPYEQYF. CDR3 DNA sequence: TGTGCCAGCAGGTACAGACAGGGTCCCTACGAGCAGTACTTC.

The CDR3: CASRPGNSGNTIYF. CDR3 sequence (DNA): TGTGCCAGCAGGCCGGGGAACTCTGGAAACACCATATATTTT. The gene calls are TRBV7-2 and TRBJ1-3; D gene uncertain. The CDR3 runs to 14 residues. Germline values: CDR1 SGHTA, CDR2 FQGNSA. Trimming pared 6 bases from V and 0 bases from J, leaving 9 bases between. The full variable domain, with the rest looked up from reference TRBV7-2 and TRBJ1-3, is GAGVSQSPSNKVTEKGKDVELRCDPISGHTALYWYRQSLGQGLEFLIYFQGNSAPDKSGLPSDRFSAERTGGSVSTLTIQRTQQEDSAVYLCASRPGNSGNTIYFGEGSWLTVV.

The V gene is TRBV4-3, the J gene TRBJ2-1; 8 nucleotides match TRBD1. CDR1 LGHNA and CDR2 YSLEER come from the germline V gene. The CDR3 has 16 amino acids. V trimming: 1 base; J trimming: 2 bases; junction bases outside the gene matches: 4. CDR3 sequence (DNA): TGCGCCAGCAGCCAAGGGGCACAGGGGGCCTACAATGAGCAGTTCTTC. Translated, it gives CASSQGAQGAYNEQFF.

This rearrangement joins TRBV18 to TRBJ1-4, with no clear D. Trimming cost V 3 bases and J 0 bases, with 8 bases left between them. CDR3 length equals 15 residues. Germline-derived CDR1 and CDR2 are KGHSH and LQKENI. CDR3 in DNA: TGTGCCAGCTCACCCACAATTGCAACTAATGAAAAACTGTTTTTT. This translates into CASSPTIATNEKLFF.

Here the CDR3 reads CASSLAGTVNTEAFF. The CDR3 DNA sequence: TGTGCCAGCAGCTTAGCGGGGACAGTGAACACTGAAGCTTTCTTT. The chain has TRBV7-2 and TRBJ1-1; TRBD1 aligns across 7 bases. In germline, CDR1 is SGHTA, CDR2 FQGNSA. The CDR3 runs 15 residues. V lost 0 bases and J lost 0; bases outside the gene matches: 1.

The genes are TRBV4-3 and TRBJ1-2; TRBD1 matches at 7 bases. V dropped 3 bases and J dropped 4; count of bases not matched to a gene: 5. The CDR3 is 14 residues long. The V gene's germline CDR1 is LGHNA and CDR2 YSLEER. For the CDR3, the DNA is TGCGCCAGCAGCCACCTGGCAGGGGGCTATGGCTACACCTTC. This translates into CASSHLAGGYGYTF.

The chain carries TRBV7-2 and TRBJ2-5; 7 nucleotides line up with TRBD2. V lost 4 bases to trimming and J lost 1 base; unmatched junction nucleotides: 3. The CDR3 has 14 amino acids. The V gene's germline CDR1 is SGHTA and CDR2 FQGNSA. CDR3 amino acids: CASSSLAVQETQYF. The CDR3 bases are TGTGCCAGCAGCTCCCTAGCGGTCCAAGAGACCCAGTACTTC.

The rearrangement joins TRBV4-1 to TRBJ2-7, with 12 bases that match TRBD2. CDR3 length: 21 amino acids. Germline CDR1 reads MGHRA; CDR2 reads YSYEKL. V gave up 4 bases and J gave up 4 bases; unmatched junction bases: 23. CDR3 DNA: TGCGCCAGCAGCCGTTTCCCTAAGACTAAGAGAGGACTAGCGGGAAATTACGAGCAGTACTTC. Encoded protein: CASSRFPKTKRGLAGNYEQYF.

This clone was observed once. V usage is TRBV6-4 and J usage is TRBJ2-7; 14 bases map to TRBD2. Trimming cost V 11 bases and J 8 bases; bases outside gene matches: 14. CDR3 length: 15 amino acids. The germline V gene encodes CDR1 MRHNA and CDR2 SNTAGT. Here the CDR3 DNA reads TGTGCCGGCCGGGTGACTAGCGGGAGGGTTGGAAAGCAGTACTTC. This codes for CAGRVTSGRVGKQYF.